Shown below are 20 T cell receptor beta chains from a single sample sequenced in a study of blood T cell repertoires in COVID-19. Repertoires were generated with immunoSEQ multiplex PCR, while TCRdb's copy carries only in-frame clones and drops some. Here the sample spans approximately 47,000 clones, over 75% being singletons. Specimen: peripheral blood. Source of these receptors: a woman aged 55-75 years with acute or convalescent COVID-19.

The table lists this clone with a count of one. V is TRBV12-3 or TRBV12-4 and J is TRBJ2-1; 10 bases match TRBD2. This CDR3 has 13 amino acids. The J segment lost 9 bases and the V segment lost 5 bases, leaving 4 bases of the junction unmatched. The CDR3 nucleotides read TGTGCCAGCAGTGTATTAGCGGGAGGTGAGCAGTTCTTC. Translating it yields CASSVLAGGEQFF.

The V call is TRBV2, the J call TRBJ1-4; 7 bases map to TRBD1. CDR3 length: 13 amino acids. After removal of 7 bases from V and 8 bases from J, the junction contained 7 bases not matched to a gene. Germline CDR1 and CDR2: SNHLY and FYNNEI. This chain's CDR3 is CASKEGAEEKLFF. Written as DNA, the CDR3 is TGTGCCAGCAAAGAGGGGGCGGAAGAAAAACTGTTTTTT.

The chain recombines TRBV15 with TRBJ1-5; D unclear. CDR3 length: 16 residues. V was clipped by 4 bases and J by 2 bases, with 15 bases between them. Germline CDR1 is LNHNV and CDR2 is YYDKDF (reference sequence). CDR3 residues: CATSKHPAGGNQPQHF. The CDR3 DNA is TGTGCCACCAGCAAGCACCCGGCGGGAGGCAATCAGCCCCAGCATTTT.

The chain is built from TRBV11-2 and TRBJ2-6; no clear D gene. Trimming pared 6 bases from V and 13 bases from J, leaving 22 bases between. From germline, CDR1 is SGHAT and CDR2 FQNNGV. This CDR3 comprises 15 residues. CDR3 protein: CASSSSRSTLGVLTF. The CDR3 DNA follows: TGTGCCAGCAGTTCATCGAGGTCCACTTTAGGTGTCCTGACTTTC.

The chain uses TRBV12-3 or TRBV12-4 and TRBJ1-5, with unresolved D. This CDR3 is built from 13 residues. V was pared by 2 bases and J by 3 bases, with 5 bases between. The CDR3 spells CASSLRFNQPQHF. As DNA, the CDR3 is TGTGCCAGCAGTTTACGGTTCAATCAGCCCCAGCATTTT.

The chain joins TRBV5-1 to TRBJ1-2; no reliable D call. Germline V CDR1 and CDR2: SGHRS, YFSETQ. The CDR3 runs to 15 residues. V gave up 4 bases and J gave up 0 bases, with 13 bases separating them. The CDR3 spells CASSTGGPSNYGYTF. The CDR3, as DNA: TGCGCCAGCAGCACCGGAGGACCTTCTAACTATGGCTACACCTTC. Full variable domain (remainder filled in from reference TRBV5-1 and TRBJ1-2): KAGVTQTPRYLIKTRGQQVTLSCSPISGHRSVSWYQQTPGQGLQFLFEYFSETQRNKGNFPGRFSGRQFSNSRSEMNVSTLELGDSALYLCASSTGGPSNYGYTFGSGTRLTVV.

This rearrangement joins TRBV19 to TRBJ2-5; perhaps TRBD1 as D (5 bases). The germline gives CDR1 LNHDA, CDR2 SQIVND (reference sequence). This CDR3 has 13 amino acids. V shed 4 bases and J shed 5 bases, with 11 bases lying between them. The CDR3: CASSTRQSETQYF. The CDR3, as DNA: TGTGCCAGTAGTACGAGACAGAGCGAGACCCAGTACTTC.

The J gene is TRBJ1-3, the V gene TRBV6-1; a possible D gene is TRBD1 (5 bases). Trimming stripped 0 bases from V and 8 bases from J, with 17 bases between. There are 16 residues in the CDR3. Germline loops: CDR1 MNHNS, CDR2 SASEGT. The CDR3 sequence: CASSEAKGFRVDTIYF. The CDR3 DNA follows: TGTGCCAGCAGTGAAGCTAAGGGGTTTAGAGTGGACACCATATATTTT.

This chain connects TRBV9 to TRBJ2-7; TRBD1 might be the D (6 bases). CDR1 is SGDLS, CDR2 YYNGEE, per germline. V was cut by 4 bases and J by 4 bases, with 9 bases left in between. The CDR3 has 12 residues. The CDR3 protein is CASSQDSYEQYF. DNA for the CDR3: TGTGCCAGCAGCCAGGACAGTTACGAGCAGTACTTC.

This chain uses TRBV14 with TRBJ2-7, with a weak D call TRBD1 (6 bases). The CDR3 runs to 13 residues. The germline CDR1 and CDR2 sequences are SGHDN and FVKESK. The germline V and J ends were trimmed by 3 bases and 3 bases, with 9 bases remaining between them. DNA of the CDR3: TGTGCCAGCAGCCAGGGGACATTCTACGAGCAGTACTTC. Amino acid sequence: CASSQGTFYEQYF.

The rearrangement uses TRBV6-5 and TRBJ2-4; no definite D call. V was cut by 6 bases and J by 4 bases, with 10 bases left in between. The germline V gene encodes CDR1 MNHEY and CDR2 SVGAGI. This CDR3 spans 13 amino acids. The CDR3 sequence: CASSPTTKNIQYF. CDR3 DNA: TGTGCCAGCAGCCCAACGACTAAAAACATTCAGTACTTC.

The chain combines TRBV12-3 or TRBV12-4 with TRBJ2-7; TRBD2 matches 7 bases. Germline trimming cut 9 bases from V and 5 bases from J; bases unmatched to any gene: 7. CDR3 length: 12 residues. CDR3 loop: CASARGVHEQYF. CDR3 sequence (DNA): TGTGCCAGTGCCCGGGGGGTCCACGAGCAGTACTTC.

This clone was counted once. DNA for the CDR3: TGTGCCAGCAGCCAAGATTATCCAGCGGGGGGCCGGGAGACCCAGTACTTC. Amino acids: CASSQDYPAGGRETQYF. The V call is TRBV3-1 (or the pseudogene TRBV3-2), the J call TRBJ2-5; 9 nucleotides line up with TRBD2. Losses at the gene ends were 0 bases for V and 5 bases for J; bases not matched to a gene: 10. Looked up from germline, CDR1 is LGHDT and CDR2 is YNNKEL (reference sequence). The CDR3 totals 17 residues.

The chain uses TRBV5-1 and TRBJ2-7, with 10 bases matching TRBD2. The J segment lost 3 bases and the V segment lost 4 bases, leaving 4 bases of the junction unmatched. The CDR3 is 14 residues long. Germline values: CDR1 SGHRS, CDR2 YFSETQ. The CDR3: CASSPGTSVYEQYF. The CDR3, as DNA: TGCGCCAGCAGCCCCGGGACTAGCGTCTACGAGCAGTACTTC.

The CDR3 DNA sequence: TGCGCCAGCAGCCAAGAGCAGGGGACTGAAGCTTTCTTT. Protein: CASSQEQGTEAFF. The chain is built from TRBV4-1 and TRBJ1-1; tentatively, D is TRBD1 (6 bases). The CDR3 runs to 13 residues. The ends were cut back, 0 bases at V and 5 bases at J, with 7 bases in the middle. CDR1 and CDR2 from the germline V gene are MGHRA and YSYEKL.

The CDR3 bases are TGTGCCAGCAGCGCCGGGAGACACTATGGCTACACCTTC. It specifies CASSAGRHYGYTF. V gene TRBV7-3 combines with J gene TRBJ1-2; D uncertain. This CDR3 region has 13 residues. Per the germline V gene, CDR1 is SGHTA and CDR2 is FQGTGA. V lost 5 bases, J lost 3 bases, and 10 bases lay in between.

The rearrangement joins TRBV19 to TRBJ1-5; 8 nucleotides agree with TRBD1. The CDR3 consists of 15 residues. V lost 6 bases and J lost 4; bases outside the gene matches: 8. Germline CDR1 and CDR2: LNHDA and SQIVND (reference sequence). CDR3 amino acids: CASRPDRGRNQPQHF. The CDR3 nucleotides are TGTGCCAGTAGGCCTGACAGGGGTAGGAATCAGCCCCAGCATTTT.

J is TRBJ2-1 and V is TRBV6-5, with 11 nucleotides matching TRBD2. CDR1 is MNHEY, CDR2 SVGAGI, per germline. The CDR3 is 14 amino acids. V trimming: 7 bases; J trimming: 7 bases; junction bases outside the gene matches: 6. This chain's CDR3 is CASTVAGGKNEQFF. The DNA of the CDR3 is TGTGCCAGCACCGTAGCGGGGGGGAAAAATGAGCAGTTCTTC.

The V and J genes are TRBV27 and TRBJ2-1; TRBD1 might be the D (5 bases). This CDR3 region has 14 residues. V was cut by 4 bases and J by 6 bases, with 13 bases left in between. In germline, CDR1 is MNHEY, CDR2 SMNVEV (reference sequence). In DNA form, the CDR3 reads TGTGCCAGCAGTTCATGGGGCACCCTCAATGAGCAGTTCTTC. This gives the protein CASSSWGTLNEQFF.

The chain combines TRBV9 with TRBJ2-7, with 11 bases lining up with TRBD1. CDR1 is SGDLS, CDR2 YYNGEE, per germline. The J segment lost 6 bases and the V segment lost 3 bases, leaving 5 bases of the junction unmatched. This CDR3 is built from 14 residues. This CDR3 is CASSGRTGGGEQYF. DNA for the CDR3: TGTGCCAGCAGCGGGAGGACAGGGGGCGGCGAGCAGTACTTC. Full variable domain (rest looked up from reference TRBV9 and TRBJ2-7): DSGVTQTPKHLITATGQRVTLRCSPRSGDLSVYWYQQSLDQGLQFLIQYYNGEERAKGNILERFSAQQFPDLHSELNLSSLELGDSALYFCASSGRTGGGEQYFGPGTRLTVT.